What follows are 32 T cell receptor beta chains derived from one specimen sequenced in a study of CD8+ T cells in alopecia areata. Sequencing relied on a cDNA template that was reverse transcribed from extracted RNA. Produced via immunoSEQ multiplex PCR; TCRdb's table is partial and in-frame only. The sample has roughly 140,000 clones; about 51% are singletons. The sample consisted of CD8+ T cells sorted from blood, taken at week 0. These receptors all stem from a human donor with alopecia areata.

A few counts support this clone. The chain employs TRBV9 and TRBJ2-3; D gene unclear. The CDR3 totals 13 residues. Germline V gene sequence: CDR1 SGDLS, CDR2 YYNGEE. V was trimmed by 3 bases and J by 0 bases, leaving 5 bases between them. In nucleotides, the CDR3 is TGTGCCAGCAGCGCCTACAGCACAGATACGCAGTATTTT. Translating gives CASSAYSTDTQYF.

This clone turned up a few times. This chain joins TRBV5-4 and TRBJ2-7; D not certain. Germline CDR1 reads SGHNT; CDR2 reads YYREEE (reference sequence). This CDR3 contains 15 residues. V was pared by 0 bases and J by 6 bases, with 16 bases between. This CDR3 is CASSLGPRSVGEQYF. CDR3 nucleotides: TGTGCCAGCAGCTTGGGGCCAAGGTCAGTCGGCGAGCAGTACTTC.

In its sample, this clone was seen once. The V call is TRBV29-1, the J call TRBJ2-1, with 9 positions matching TRBD2. CDR1 is SQVTM, CDR2 ANQGSEA, per germline. The CDR3 is 14 residues long. The V and J ends lost 2 bases and 9 bases, in that order; junction bases with no gene match: 8. The CDR3 sequence is CSVERGSGGSEQFF. In DNA, the CDR3 is TGCAGCGTTGAACGCGGCAGCGGGGGGAGTGAGCAGTTCTTC.

This clone was observed a single time. The rearrangement joins TRBV6-5 to TRBJ1-1; D is perhaps TRBD1 (5 bases). Germline V gene sequence: CDR1 MNHEY, CDR2 SVGAGI. This CDR3 comprises 14 residues. The germline V and J ends were trimmed by 5 bases and 1 base, with 11 bases remaining between them. CDR3 region: CASSVTGSNTEAFF. The CDR3 bases are TGTGCCAGCAGTGTCACAGGTTCGAACACTGAAGCTTTCTTT.

This clone was seen only a few times. The chain links TRBV29-1 to TRBJ1-2; TRBD1 matches at 9 bases. The CDR3 extends over 13 amino acids. Per germline, CDR1 SQVTM and CDR2 ANQGSEA. With 6 bases clipped from V and 4 bases from J, the junction kept 6 bases outside the gene matches. The CDR3 DNA reads TGCAGCGTACCACAGGGGGCAGGCTATGGCTACACCTTC. Protein: CSVPQGAGYGYTF.

This clone was picked up a small number of times. V gene TRBV19 combines with J gene TRBJ1-5; D not certain. With 7 bases removed from V and 4 bases from J, the gap between germline ends came to 20 bases. CDR1 is LNHDA, CDR2 SQIVND, per germline (reference sequence). The CDR3 totals 16 residues. In DNA form, the CDR3 reads TGTGCCAGTAACGGTATCGGGCGCCGGGGTAATCAGCCCCAGCATTTT. Protein sequence: CASNGIGRRGNQPQHF.

The chain combines TRBV2 with TRBJ2-7; unclear D gene. The germline V and J ends were trimmed by 4 bases and 2 bases, with 12 bases remaining between them. This CDR3 region has 14 residues. Germline V CDR1 and CDR2: SNHLY, FYNNEI. DNA for the CDR3: TGTGCCAGCAGTGGTCGGGCATCAACCTACGAGCAGTACTTC. Translation gives CASSGRASTYEQYF.

V gene TRBV27 combines with J gene TRBJ2-7; unclear D gene. Germline CDR1 is MNHEY and CDR2 is SMNVEV (reference sequence). The CDR3 spans 13 residues. The V gene lost 3 bases and the J gene lost 2 bases, with 8 bases spanning the gap. CDR3 sequence reads: CASSFAVTYEQYF. CDR3 coding DNA: TGTGCCAGCAGTTTTGCCGTTACCTACGAGCAGTACTTC.

J is TRBJ2-7 and V is TRBV30; 9 nucleotides match TRBD1. Germline CDR1 and CDR2: GTSNPN and SVGIG (reference sequence). This CDR3 contains 13 residues. J was trimmed by 6 bases and V by 2 bases; bases with no gene match: 5. In DNA form, the CDR3 reads TGTGCCTGGAGTACCACAGGGGGCGGCGAGCAGTACTTC. Translation gives CAWSTTGGGEQYF.

The chain carries TRBV13 and TRBJ2-5; D remains unclear. Germline CDR1 PRHDT, CDR2 FYEKMQ (reference sequence). Trimming left V 2 bases short and J 2 bases short, with 6 bases between. The CDR3 runs 13 residues. The DNA for the CDR3 is TGTGCCAGCAGCTTATGGGAACAAGAGACCCAGTACTTC. As protein: CASSLWEQETQYF.

A few counts support this clone. The chain combines TRBV5-6 with TRBJ2-1, with D tentatively TRBD1 (6 bases). V dropped 0 bases and J dropped 4 bases, with 17 bases sitting between them. The CDR3 runs 17 residues. Germline V gives CDR1 SGHDT, CDR2 YYEEEE. CDR3: CASSLGGPGSLYNEQFF. In nucleotides, the CDR3 is TGTGCCAGCAGCTTGGGGGGGCCGGGAAGCCTGTACAATGAGCAGTTCTTC.

This clone was observed a few times. The chain recombines TRBV29-1 with TRBJ2-3, with D unclear. V gave up 4 bases and J gave up 0 bases, with 8 bases separating them. CDR1 is SQVTM, CDR2 ANQGSEA, per germline. This CDR3 is 13 amino acids long. The CDR3 region is CSVVQGSTDTQYF. The DNA of the CDR3 is TGCAGCGTTGTTCAAGGTAGCACAGATACGCAGTATTTT.

The chain is built from TRBV27 and TRBJ2-7; 7 nucleotides agree with TRBD1. The V and J ends lost 2 bases and 2 bases, in that order; junction bases with no gene match: 3. Germline loops: CDR1 MNHEY, CDR2 SMNVEV (reference sequence). The CDR3 totals 14 residues. The DNA of the CDR3 is TGTGCCAGCAGTTTAATGCAGGGGGCCTACGAGCAGTACTTC. Residues: CASSLMQGAYEQYF.

This chain uses TRBV30 with TRBJ2-7, with D maybe TRBD1 (6 bases). The CDR3 is 14 residues long. CDR1 GTSNPN and CDR2 SVGIG come from the germline V gene (reference sequence). The V gene lost 2 bases and the J gene lost 4 bases, with 15 bases spanning the gap. CDR3 protein: CAWSKGRGTYEQYF. The CDR3 bases are TGTGCCTGGAGTAAGGGCAGGGGCACGTACGAGCAGTACTTC.

V is TRBV7-9 and J is TRBJ2-3; maybe TRBD2 (6 bases). Between the trimmed V and J ends, which lost 1 base and 4 bases, there was a span of 12 bases. Germline CDR1 reads SEHNR; CDR2 reads FQNEAQ (reference sequence). The CDR3 contains 15 residues. The CDR3 here is CASSLGLANPDTQYF. The CDR3 DNA reads TGTGCCAGCAGCTTAGGGCTAGCGAATCCAGATACGCAGTATTTT.

In this sample, this clone turned up a few times. At the DNA level, this CDR3 is encoded by other sequences in the same sample as well. The CDR3 DNA reads as TGTGCCTGGAGTGTGGGGACAGGGGTTTACGAGCAGTACTTC. Protein sequence: CAWSVGTGVYEQYF. The chain couples TRBV30 to TRBJ2-7; 10 nucleotides agree with TRBD1. CDR1 GTSNPN and CDR2 SVGIG come from the germline V gene (reference sequence). J lost 4 bases, V lost 0 bases, and 3 bases had no gene match. This CDR3 spans 14 amino acids.

The chain uses TRBV4-3 and TRBJ2-2, with TRBD1 matching over 7 bases. Germline V lookup: CDR1 LGHNA, CDR2 YSLEER. This CDR3 is built from 18 residues. V trimming: 5 bases; J trimming: 1 base; junction bases outside the gene matches: 13. CDR3 region: CASSEGSLRGRNTGELFF. The CDR3 DNA sequence: TGCGCCAGCAGCGAAGGCAGTTTGAGGGGGCGGAACACCGGGGAGCTGTTTTTT.

This clone was detected only a few times. The chain couples TRBV21-1 to TRBJ1-1. TRBV21-1 is designated a pseudogene. The CDR3 loop spans 12 amino acids. The CDR3 DNA reads TGTGCCAGCAGCACCCTCCACACTGAAGCTTTCTTT. Protein product: CASSTLHTEAFF.

The CDR3 DNA is TGTGCCAGCAGCGTCAGTTGGGATCTGAATGAGCAGTTCTTC. This codes for CASSVSWDLNEQFF. The gene calls are TRBV7-9 and TRBJ2-1; D unresolved. Deletions cut 5 bases from V and 7 bases from J, with 15 bases between. Germline V gene sequence: CDR1 SEHNR, CDR2 FQNEAQ (reference sequence). The CDR3 has 14 residues.

The chain couples TRBV9 to TRBJ2-7, with unresolved D. V gave up 3 bases and J gave up 4 bases, with 11 bases separating them. This CDR3 comprises 13 residues. Germline V gene lookup returns CDR1 SGDLS and CDR2 YYNGEE. CDR3 DNA sequence: TGTGCCAGCAGCGCTCCCCGGTCTTACGAGCAGTACTTC. This codes for CASSAPRSYEQYF.

This sequence joins TRBV7-9 and TRBJ2-1; D not certain. The V and J ends lost 1 base and 8 bases respectively, with 6 bases between them. The CDR3 is 12 residues long. Germline lookup yields CDR1 SEHNR and CDR2 FQNEAQ (reference sequence). CDR3 DNA sequence: TGTGCCAGCAGCTTAGTTGGGGATGAGCAGTTCTTC. Protein sequence: CASSLVGDEQFF.

The rearrangement joins TRBV27 to TRBJ1-1, with D perhaps TRBD1 (6 bases). V lost 1 base, J lost 3 bases, and 15 bases lay in between. The CDR3 loop spans 16 amino acids. Germline CDR1 reads MNHEY; CDR2 reads SMNVEV (reference sequence). The CDR3 is CASSLLSQGGDTEAFF. The CDR3 DNA sequence: TGTGCCAGCAGTTTATTGTCACAGGGCGGGGACACTGAAGCTTTCTTT.

This clone was detected only a few times. The rearrangement links TRBV6-6 to TRBJ1-1, with D unclear. Trimming stripped 2 bases from V and 7 bases from J, with 14 bases between. CDR1 and CDR2 from the germline V gene are MNHNY and SVGAGI (reference sequence). This CDR3 has 14 amino acids. The CDR3 DNA sequence: TGTGCCAGCAGTTACGATTGGCCTAGGATTGAAGCTTTCTTT. It translates to CASSYDWPRIEAFF.

The genes are TRBV5-1 and TRBJ1-1; no reliable D call. This CDR3 comprises 13 residues. Trimming pared 2 bases from V and 7 bases from J, leaving 12 bases between. Germline-derived CDR1 and CDR2 are SGHRS and YFSETQ. The CDR3 reads CASSLAGSLEAFF. Written as DNA, the CDR3 is TGCGCCAGCAGCTTAGCAGGATCCCTTGAAGCTTTCTTT.

This clone was counted a single time. This chain joins TRBV9 and TRBJ2-3; D unclear. Trimming stripped 3 bases from V and 5 bases from J, with 4 bases between. The CDR3 contains 11 residues. Germline V CDR1 and CDR2: SGDLS, YYNGEE. The CDR3 loop reads CASSGQDTQYF. As DNA, the CDR3 is TGTGCCAGCAGCGGACAAGATACGCAGTATTTT.

This clone was recorded a few times. The gene calls are TRBV9 and TRBJ2-1; the D gene is possibly TRBD2 (6 bases). The germline V and J ends were trimmed by 0 bases and 1 base, with 8 bases remaining between them. Germline assignment: CDR1 SGDLS and CDR2 YYNGEE. The CDR3 runs to 15 residues. The CDR3 sequence: CASSVALASYNEQFF. CDR3 DNA sequence: TGTGCCAGCAGCGTAGCACTAGCATCCTACAATGAGCAGTTCTTC.

Points on this clone: The same CDR3 also results from other DNA sequences found in this sample. The chain is built from TRBV29-1 and TRBJ2-3; a possible D gene is TRBD2 (5 bases). The CDR3 runs to 13 residues. V lost 6 bases to trimming and J lost 3 bases, with 13 bases between them. Looked up from germline, CDR1 is SQVTM and CDR2 is ANQGSEA. The CDR3 sequence is CSVRGGGTDTQYF. As DNA, the CDR3 is TGCAGCGTCCGAGGAGGTGGGACAGATACGCAGTATTTT.

The chain couples TRBV29-1 to TRBJ1-2; 7 bases are shared with TRBD1. Germline CDR1 reads SQVTM; CDR2 reads ANQGSEA. V lost 4 bases, J lost 6 bases, and 8 bases stayed unmatched. CDR3 length: 13 residues. The DNA for the CDR3 is TGCAGCGTTGTAGGACAGGAGGGGGATGGCTACACCTTC. This gives the protein CSVVGQEGDGYTF. Using reference TRBV29-1 and TRBJ1-2 for the parts outside the CDR3, the full variable domain is SAVISQKPSRDICQRGTSLTIQCQVDSQVTMMFWYRQQPGQSLTLIATANQGSEATYESGFVIDKFPISRPNLTFSTLTVSNMSPEDSSIYLCSVVGQEGDGYTFGSGTRLTVV.

This clone was recorded a few times. The chain recombines TRBV27 with TRBJ1-1; 9 positions match TRBD1. V gave up 5 bases and J gave up 1 base; unmatched junction bases: 5. This CDR3 is 15 amino acids long. The germline gives CDR1 MNHEY, CDR2 SMNVEV (reference sequence). The CDR3 loop reads CASSPGQGPNTEAFF. CDR3 coding DNA: TGTGCCAGCAGTCCGGGACAGGGACCGAACACTGAAGCTTTCTTT.

This clone was detected only a few times. The J gene is TRBJ2-7, the V gene TRBV10-3; TRBD2 might be the D (5 bases). The CDR3 spans 8 residues. V was pared by 11 bases and J by 7 bases, with 6 bases between. Germline V gene data show CDR1 as ENHRY and CDR2 as SYGVKD. The CDR3 DNA reads as TGTGCCGCGGGTGAGCAGTACTTC. This gives the protein CAAGEQYF.

The sample holds a few counts of this clone. This chain uses TRBV14 with TRBJ2-7; the D call may be TRBD1 or TRBD2 (5 bases each). Trimming pared 1 base from V and 4 bases from J, leaving 8 bases between. CDR1 is SGHDN and CDR2 is FVKESK in the germline V gene. The length of the CDR3 is 13 residues. CDR3 sequence (DNA): TGTGCCAGCAGCCAAGGGGACGCGTACGAGCAGTACTTC. It encodes CASSQGDAYEQYF.

In its sample, this clone was seen a few times. Other DNA sequences from this sample encode an identical CDR3 as well. The chain employs TRBV7-9 and TRBJ2-7; D gene unclear. The CDR3 length is 12 residues. Germline loops: CDR1 SEHNR, CDR2 FQNEAQ (reference sequence). V was trimmed by 1 base and J by 0 bases, leaving 1 base between them. This chain's CDR3 is CASSLVSYEQYF. CDR3 DNA sequence: TGTGCCAGCAGCTTAGTCTCCTACGAGCAGTACTTC.